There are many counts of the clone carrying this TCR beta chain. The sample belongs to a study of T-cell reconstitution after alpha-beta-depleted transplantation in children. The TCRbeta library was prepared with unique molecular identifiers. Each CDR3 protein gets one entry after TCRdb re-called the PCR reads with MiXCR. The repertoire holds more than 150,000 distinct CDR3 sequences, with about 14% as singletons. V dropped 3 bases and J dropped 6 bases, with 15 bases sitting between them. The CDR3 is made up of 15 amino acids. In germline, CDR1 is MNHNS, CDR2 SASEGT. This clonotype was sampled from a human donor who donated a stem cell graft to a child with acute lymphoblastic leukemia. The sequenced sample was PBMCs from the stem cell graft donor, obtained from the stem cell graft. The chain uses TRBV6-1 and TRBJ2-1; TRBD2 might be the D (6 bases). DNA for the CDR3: TGTGCCAGCAGTGACGCCGGGACTGAAGTCAATGAGCAGTTCTTC. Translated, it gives CASSDAGTEVNEQFF.